The entry below describes one T cell receptor beta chain. The entry originates in a study of blood T cell repertoires in COVID-19. Sequenced by immunoSEQ multiplex PCR; TCRdb stores in-frame clones only, minus some. The repertoire holds around 160,000 clones, roughly 90% seen once, with 0.95% to 1.5% in the top ten. Looked up from germline, CDR1 is PRHDT and CDR2 is FYEKMQ (reference sequence). This CDR3 comprises 14 residues. V was shortened by 7 bases and J by 2 bases, with 15 bases between the two germline ends. This clonotype originated in a woman in her thirties with acute COVID-19. V and J are TRBV13 and TRBJ2-7; D might be TRBD2 (6 bases). The specimen sequenced was PBMCs or T cells enriched from blood (not recorded which). The CDR3 is CASTGTDNPYEQYF. In DNA form, the CDR3 reads TGTGCCAGCACAGGGACTGACAATCCCTACGAGCAGTACTTC.